The T cell receptor (beta chain) under discussion was sequenced for a study of cytomegalovirus exposure and HLA in healthy donors. These donors counted as nominally healthy when sampled, but unrecorded immune exposures were likely. Study findings and constraints: Further analysis, carried out later, found HLA-associated TCR beta chains more clonally expanded than equally common other chains. Researchers reported in a later analysis that common viral pathogens appeared linked to several top clusters. Segments of the TCR beta V type were, in most cases, productive about 87% or about 30% of the time in an earlier analysis.

Use of 60 Vbeta and 13 Jbeta primers characterized the PCR. This table comes from immunoSEQ multiplex PCR, and its TCRdb copy is limited to in-frame clones, with some not included. The table has 160,000 or so clones, over 60% seen once; the top ten hold under 8%. This CDR3 region has 17 residues. Looked up from germline, CDR1 is MGHRA and CDR2 is YSYEKL. V lost 4 bases, J lost 0 bases, and 5 bases stayed unmatched. As to this clone: Its specificity is unknown.

The sequence derives from a middle-aged man in good health and CMV-seropositive. The chain carries TRBV4-1 and TRBJ2-6; 8 positions agree with TRBD1. The source material was PBMCs. The DNA for the CDR3 is TGCGCCAGCAGCCCGGGACAGGTGGACTCTGGGGCCAACGTCCTGACTTTC. Its translation: CASSPGQVDSGANVLTF.